This TCR beta chain was found in a study of tumor-infiltrating lymphocytes in primary liver carcinoma. As for the study in general: Staging placed the tumors at T1-T3 N0M0, and they measured about 4 to 10 cm across.

With respect to this clonotype: Its antigen is still unknown. A junction boundary mismatches the germline segment, possibly from a read error.

Germline CDR1 and CDR2: GTSNPN and SVGIG (reference sequence). The CDR3 has 16 amino acids. Scientists recovered RNA and DNA together from approximately 20-30 mg of unsorted bulk tissue. No treatment had been given to the patients, who were chronically infected with HBV. The study's findings and limits: Against blood, tumors held a significantly higher top-250-clone fraction (p = 0.039).

A constant-region primer served to make TCR beta cDNA from approximately 490 ng total RNA. Sequencing libraries for TCR beta derived from three nested multiplex PCR rounds that used slightly modified ARM-PCR. The two initial PCR rounds, ten to eleven cycles each, used TRBV1-TRBV30 forward and C-beta reverse primers. TCRdb used MiXCR to reprocess the multiplex PCR reads, holding one entry per CDR3 protein. The data show under 130,000 distinct CDR3 sequences, approximately 82% seen once. V is TRBV30 and J is TRBJ2-1, with D possibly being TRBD2 (5 bases). The sequencing sample was made of liver tumor tissue from sampling region 3. As for subset: tumor region T3, left-lateral pole. The sequence came from a man aged 40-55 years with primary liver carcinoma and hepatitis B virus infection. CDR3 sequence (DNA): TGTGTCTGGAGCTCAGGAGGCCCGAGCTCCTATAATGAGCAGTTCTTC. Its protein product is CVWSSGGPSSYNEQFF.